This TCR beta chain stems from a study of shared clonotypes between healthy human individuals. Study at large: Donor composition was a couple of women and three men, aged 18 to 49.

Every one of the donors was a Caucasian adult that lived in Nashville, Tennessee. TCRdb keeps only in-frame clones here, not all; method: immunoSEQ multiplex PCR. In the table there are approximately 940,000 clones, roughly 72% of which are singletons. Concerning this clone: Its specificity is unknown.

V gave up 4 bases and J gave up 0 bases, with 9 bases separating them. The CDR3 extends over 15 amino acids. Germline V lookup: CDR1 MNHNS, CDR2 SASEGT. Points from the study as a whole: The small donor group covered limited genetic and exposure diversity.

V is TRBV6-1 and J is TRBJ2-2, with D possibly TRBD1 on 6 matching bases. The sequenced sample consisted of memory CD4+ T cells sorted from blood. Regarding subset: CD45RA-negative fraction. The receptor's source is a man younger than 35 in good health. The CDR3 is CASSARTANTGELFF. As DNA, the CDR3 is TGTGCCAGCAGTGCCAGGACAGCGAACACCGGGGAGCTGTTTTTT.